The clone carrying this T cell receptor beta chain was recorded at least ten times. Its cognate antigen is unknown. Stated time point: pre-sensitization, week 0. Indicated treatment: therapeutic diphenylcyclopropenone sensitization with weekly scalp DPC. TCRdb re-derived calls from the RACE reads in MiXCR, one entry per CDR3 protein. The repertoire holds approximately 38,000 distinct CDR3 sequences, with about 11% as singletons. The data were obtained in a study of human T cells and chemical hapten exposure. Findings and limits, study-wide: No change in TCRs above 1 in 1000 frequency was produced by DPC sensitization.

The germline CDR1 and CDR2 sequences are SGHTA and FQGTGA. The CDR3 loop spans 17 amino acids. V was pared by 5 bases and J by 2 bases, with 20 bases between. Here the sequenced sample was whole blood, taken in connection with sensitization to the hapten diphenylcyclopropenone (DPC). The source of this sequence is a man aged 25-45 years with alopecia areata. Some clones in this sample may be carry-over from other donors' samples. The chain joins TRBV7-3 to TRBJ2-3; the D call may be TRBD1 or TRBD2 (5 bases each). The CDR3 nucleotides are TGTGCCAGCAGCAAATCTAACCGGGACCGAGTCACAGATACGCAGTATTTT. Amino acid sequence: CASSKSNRDRVTDTQYF.